This T cell receptor beta chain was profiled in a study of monozygotic twins with inflammatory bowel disease. Regarding the study as a whole: Treatment differences in immunosuppression may have added variability to the repertoires of patients.

For each CDR3 protein, TCRdb gives one entry from its re-call of the 5' RACE reads, without DNA. Its listing shows around 370,000 distinct CDR3 sequences. As concerns this clonotype: What it recognizes is unknown.

Each donor had about 2.5 ml of blood drawn. No T cells were sorted before total RNA was taken from whole blood. The clonotype was recovered from a human donor with ulcerative colitis or Crohn's disease, or a healthy co-twin of an affected twin (not recorded which). The material sequenced was blood.

The CDR3 sequence: CASSLRLLAENTGELFF. This chain joins TRBV5-4 and TRBJ2-2; TCRdb's D call of TRBD2 is untestable without DNA. Germline CDR1 SGHNT, CDR2 YYREEE (reference sequence). There are 17 residues in the CDR3.